This T cell receptor beta chain was sequenced during a study of cytomegalovirus exposure and HLA in healthy donors. Broader study findings: Most of the TCR beta V segments (in an earlier analysis) were productive either about 90% or about 30% of the time.

About this clone: Antigen specificity is unknown.

PCR employed 60 Vbeta and 13 Jbeta primers. Profiled with immunoSEQ multiplex PCR; TCRdb holds only in-frame clones, not every one. The sample yields under 200,000 clones, more than 60% seen once. Trimming pared 4 bases from V and 0 bases from J, leaving 14 bases between. The length of the CDR3 is 16 residues. The receptor comes from a female donor in good health and CMV-seronegative. The V and J genes are TRBV5-7 and TRBJ1-3; weak D call: TRBD1 (5 bases). TRBV5-7 is placed among ORFs of uncertain function. The specimen was PBMCs. CDR3 in amino acids: CASSRITGYSGNTIYF. The CDR3 nucleotides are TGTGCCAGCAGCCGTATAACAGGTTACTCTGGAAACACCATATATTTT.